The following is a T cell receptor (beta chain) sequence with its context. Assay used: immunoSEQ multiplex PCR; TCRdb lists only in-frame clones, some missing. In the table there are about 88,000 clones, about nine tenths of which are singletons. The data are from a study of technical replicates of blood from several donors. The V end was cut by 3 bases, the J end by 15 bases, with 19 bases between. There are 13 residues in the CDR3. Germline values: CDR1 SGDLS, CDR2 YYNGEE. Sequencing input: T cells isolated from PBMCs. The rearrangement joins TRBV9 to TRBJ2-4; D perhaps matches TRBD1 (5 bases). The receptor was isolated from a human donor in good health. The CDR3, as DNA: TGTGCCAGCAGCGGATCTTCGAAGGGGTTGGCGTACTTC. This translates into CASSGSSKGLAYF.